This T cell receptor (beta chain) was obtained from a study of T cells in Graves' hyperthyroidism and ophthalmopathy. Study-wide background: Specimen type is peripheral blood, collected at initial diagnosis prior to any treatment. Study outcomes and limitations: Blood held most thyroid clonotypes expanded above 0.001 frequency. Stable hyperthyroidism and ophthalmopathy were separated using 13 V-J signatures.

Per the germline V gene, CDR1 is SGHTA and CDR2 is FQGNSA. The CDR3 is 15 residues long. V was trimmed by 5 bases and J by 3 bases, leaving 17 bases between them. Pregnant or lactating patients were excluded, as were those with uncontrolled infection or other autoimmune disease. This clonotype was counted ten times or more. Its specificity is not known. RNA transcripts provided the source from which TCR beta CDR3 regions were amplified. TCR CDR3 underwent first-round RT-PCR with the HTBI primer set. TCRdb reprocessed the multiplex PCR reads with MiXCR, giving one entry per CDR3 protein. This sample has hundreds of thousands of distinct CDR3 sequences, with about 14% found just once.

The sequence was obtained from a man between 18 and 29 years old with Graves' ophthalmopathy. The gene calls are TRBV7-2 and TRBJ2-7, with D uncertain. Sequenced input: blood. The CDR3 sequence is CASSPVGSPVYEQYF. The CDR3 region has the DNA TGTGCCAGCAGCCCCGTAGGTAGCCCGGTCTACGAGCAGTACTTC.